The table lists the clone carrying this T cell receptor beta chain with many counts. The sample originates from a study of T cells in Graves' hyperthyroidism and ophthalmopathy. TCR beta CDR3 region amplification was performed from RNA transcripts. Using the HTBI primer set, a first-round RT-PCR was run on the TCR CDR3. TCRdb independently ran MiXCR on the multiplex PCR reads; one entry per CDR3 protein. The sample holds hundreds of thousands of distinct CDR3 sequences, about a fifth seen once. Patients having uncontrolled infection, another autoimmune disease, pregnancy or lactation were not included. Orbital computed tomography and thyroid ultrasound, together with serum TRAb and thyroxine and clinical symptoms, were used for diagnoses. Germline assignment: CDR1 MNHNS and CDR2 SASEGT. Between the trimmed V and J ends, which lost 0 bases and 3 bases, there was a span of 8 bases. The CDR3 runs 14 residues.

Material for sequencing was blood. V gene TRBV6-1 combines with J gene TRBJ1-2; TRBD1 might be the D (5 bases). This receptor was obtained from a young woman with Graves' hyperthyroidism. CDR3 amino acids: CASSEAARDYGYTF. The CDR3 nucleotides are TGTGCCAGCAGTGAAGCAGCCAGGGACTATGGCTACACCTTC.